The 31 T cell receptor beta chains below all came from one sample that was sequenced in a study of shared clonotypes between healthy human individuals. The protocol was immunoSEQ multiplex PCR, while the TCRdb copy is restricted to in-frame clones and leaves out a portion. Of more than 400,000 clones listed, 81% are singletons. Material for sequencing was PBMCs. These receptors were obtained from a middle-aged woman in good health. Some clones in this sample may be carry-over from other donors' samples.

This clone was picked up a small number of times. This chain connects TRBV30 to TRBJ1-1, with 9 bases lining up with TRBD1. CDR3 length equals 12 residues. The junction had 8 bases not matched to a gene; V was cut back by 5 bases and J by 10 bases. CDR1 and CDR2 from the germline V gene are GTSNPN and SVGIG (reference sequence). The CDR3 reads CAWDYRGRLAFF. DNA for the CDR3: TGTGCCTGGGATTACAGGGGGCGGTTAGCTTTCTTT.

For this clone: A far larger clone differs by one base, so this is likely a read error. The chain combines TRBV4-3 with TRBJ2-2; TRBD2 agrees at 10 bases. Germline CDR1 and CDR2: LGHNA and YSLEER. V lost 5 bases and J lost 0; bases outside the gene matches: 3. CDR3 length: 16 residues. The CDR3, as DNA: TGCGCCAGCAGCTTCGGACTAGCGGCGAACACCGGGGAGCTGTTTTTT. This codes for CASSFGLAANTGELFF.

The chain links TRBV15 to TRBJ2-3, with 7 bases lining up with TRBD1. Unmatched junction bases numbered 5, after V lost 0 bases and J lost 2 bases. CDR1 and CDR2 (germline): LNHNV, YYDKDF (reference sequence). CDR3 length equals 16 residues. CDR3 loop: CATSRDPTGVTDTQYF. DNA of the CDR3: TGTGCCACCAGCAGAGATCCCACAGGGGTCACAGATACGCAGTATTTT. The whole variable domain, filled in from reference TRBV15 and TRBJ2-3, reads DAMVIQNPRYQVTQFGKPVTLSCSQTLNHNVMYWYQQKSSQAPKLLFHYYDKDFNNEADTPDNFQSRRPNTSFCFLDIRSPGLGDTAMYLCATSRDPTGVTDTQYFGPGTRLTVL.

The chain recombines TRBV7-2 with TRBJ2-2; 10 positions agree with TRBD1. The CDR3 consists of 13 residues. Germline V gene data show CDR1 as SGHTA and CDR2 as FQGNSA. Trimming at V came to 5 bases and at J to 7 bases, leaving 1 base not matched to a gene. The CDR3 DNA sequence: TGTGCCAGCAGCAGGACAGGGGGCGGGGAGCTGTTTTTT. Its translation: CASSRTGGGELFF.

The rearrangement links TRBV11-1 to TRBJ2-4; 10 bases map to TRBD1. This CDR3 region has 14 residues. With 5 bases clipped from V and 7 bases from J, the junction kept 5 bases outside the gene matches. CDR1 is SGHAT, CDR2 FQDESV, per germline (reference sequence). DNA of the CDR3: TGTGCCAGCAGCCGACAGGGGGCTGGGAACATTCAGTACTTC. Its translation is CASSRQGAGNIQYF.

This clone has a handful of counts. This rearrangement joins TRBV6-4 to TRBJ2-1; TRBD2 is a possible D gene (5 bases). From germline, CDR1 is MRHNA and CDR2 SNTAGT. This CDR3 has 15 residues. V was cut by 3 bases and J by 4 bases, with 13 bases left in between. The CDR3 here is CASSDGLAGYNEQFF. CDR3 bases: TGTGCCAGCAGTGATGGTCTAGCCGGATACAATGAGCAGTTCTTC.

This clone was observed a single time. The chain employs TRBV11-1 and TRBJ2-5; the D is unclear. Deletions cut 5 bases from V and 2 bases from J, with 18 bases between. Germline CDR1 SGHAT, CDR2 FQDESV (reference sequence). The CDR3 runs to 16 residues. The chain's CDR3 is CASSPRYGQMQETQYF. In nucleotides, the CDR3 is TGTGCCAGCAGCCCACGATACGGGCAGATGCAAGAGACCCAGTACTTC.

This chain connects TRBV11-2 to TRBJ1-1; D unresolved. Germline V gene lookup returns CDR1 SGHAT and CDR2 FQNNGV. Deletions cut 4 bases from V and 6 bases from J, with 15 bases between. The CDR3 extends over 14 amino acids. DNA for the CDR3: TGTGCCAGCAGCTCCGATTTCGATCTCGCTGAAGCTTTCTTT. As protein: CASSSDFDLAEAFF.

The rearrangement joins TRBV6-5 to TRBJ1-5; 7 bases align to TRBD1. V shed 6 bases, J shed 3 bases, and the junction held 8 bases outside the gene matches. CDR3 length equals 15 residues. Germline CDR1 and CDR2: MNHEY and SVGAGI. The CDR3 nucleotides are TGTGCCAGCAGCCCGACAGGGCTTTCCAATCAGCCCCAGCATTTT. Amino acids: CASSPTGLSNQPQHF.

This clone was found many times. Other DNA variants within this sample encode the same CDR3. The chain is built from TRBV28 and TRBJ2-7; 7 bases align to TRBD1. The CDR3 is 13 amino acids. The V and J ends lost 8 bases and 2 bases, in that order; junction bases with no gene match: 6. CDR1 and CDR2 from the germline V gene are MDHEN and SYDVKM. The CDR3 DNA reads TGTGCCAGCGGCCGACAGGGACCCTACGAGCAGTACTTC. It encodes CASGRQGPYEQYF.

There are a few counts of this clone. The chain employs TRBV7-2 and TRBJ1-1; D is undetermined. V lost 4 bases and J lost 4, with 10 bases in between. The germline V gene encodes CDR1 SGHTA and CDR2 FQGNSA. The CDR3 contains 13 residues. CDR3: CASSSYQSTEAFF. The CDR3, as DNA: TGTGCCAGCAGCTCCTACCAGTCCACTGAAGCTTTCTTT.

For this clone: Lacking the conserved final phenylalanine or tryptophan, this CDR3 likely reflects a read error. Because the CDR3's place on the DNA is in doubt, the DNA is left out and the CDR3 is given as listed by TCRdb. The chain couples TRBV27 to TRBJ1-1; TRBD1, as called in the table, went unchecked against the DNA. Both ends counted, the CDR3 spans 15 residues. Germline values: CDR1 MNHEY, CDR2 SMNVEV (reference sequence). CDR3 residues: CASSFRGAVNTEALL.

For the CDR3, the DNA is TGTGCCAGTAGTATAAGTAATACAGCGAACACCGGGGAGCTGTTTTTT. Translation: CASSISNTANTGELFF. The chain uses TRBV19 and TRBJ2-2, with D hard to call. V lost 2 bases and J 0 bases, leaving 10 bases between the germline ends. This CDR3 is 16 amino acids long. CDR1 is LNHDA and CDR2 is SQIVND in the germline V gene (reference sequence).

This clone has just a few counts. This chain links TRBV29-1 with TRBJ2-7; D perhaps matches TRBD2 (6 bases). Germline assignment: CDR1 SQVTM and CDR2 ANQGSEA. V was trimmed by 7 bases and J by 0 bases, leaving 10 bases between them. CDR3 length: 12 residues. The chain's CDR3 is CSALASSYEQYF. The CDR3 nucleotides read TGCAGCGCCCTAGCGAGCTCCTACGAGCAGTACTTC.

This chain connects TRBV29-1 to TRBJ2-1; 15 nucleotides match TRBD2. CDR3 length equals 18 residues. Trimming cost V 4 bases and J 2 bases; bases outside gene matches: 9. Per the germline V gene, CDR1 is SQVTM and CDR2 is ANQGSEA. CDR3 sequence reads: CSVGGTSGRPTPYNEQFF. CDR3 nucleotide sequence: TGCAGCGTTGGGGGGACTAGCGGGAGGCCCACGCCCTACAATGAGCAGTTCTTC.

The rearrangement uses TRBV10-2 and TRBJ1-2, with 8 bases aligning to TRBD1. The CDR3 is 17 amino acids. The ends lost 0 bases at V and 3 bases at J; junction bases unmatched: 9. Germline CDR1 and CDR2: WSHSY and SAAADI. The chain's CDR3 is CASSESGQAVPHYGYTF. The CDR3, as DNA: TGCGCCAGCAGTGAGTCGGGACAGGCGGTGCCTCACTATGGCTACACCTTC.

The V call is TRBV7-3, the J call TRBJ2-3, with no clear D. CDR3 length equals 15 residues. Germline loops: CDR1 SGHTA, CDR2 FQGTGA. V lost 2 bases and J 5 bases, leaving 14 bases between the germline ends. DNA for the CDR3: TGTGCCAGCAGCTTAGCTCAGAAAACGGGAGATACGCAGTATTTT. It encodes CASSLAQKTGDTQYF.

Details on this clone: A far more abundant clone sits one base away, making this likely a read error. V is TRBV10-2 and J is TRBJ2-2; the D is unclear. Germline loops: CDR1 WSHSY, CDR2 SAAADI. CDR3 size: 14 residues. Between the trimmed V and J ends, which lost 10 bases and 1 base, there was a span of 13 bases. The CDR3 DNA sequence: TGCGCCATCAAGCTAGACGTGAACACCGGGGAGCTGTTTTTT. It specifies CAIKLDVNTGELFF.

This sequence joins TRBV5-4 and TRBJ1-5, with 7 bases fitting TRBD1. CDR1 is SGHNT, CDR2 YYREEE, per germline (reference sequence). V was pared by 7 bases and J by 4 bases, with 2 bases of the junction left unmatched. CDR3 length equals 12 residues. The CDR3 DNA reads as TGTGCCAGCGGGACAGATAATCAGCCCCAGCATTTT. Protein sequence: CASGTDNQPQHF. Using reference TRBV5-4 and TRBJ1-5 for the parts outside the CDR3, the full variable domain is ETGVTQSPTHLIKTRGQQVTLRCSSQSGHNTVSWYQQALGQGPQFIFQYYREEENGRGNFPPRFSGLQFPNYSSELNVNALELDDSALYLCASGTDNQPQHFGDGTRLSIL.

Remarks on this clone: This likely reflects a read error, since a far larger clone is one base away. CDR3 region: CAWSASVVEQYF. CDR3 coding DNA: TGTGCCTGGAGTGCTTCGGTAGTTGAGCAGTACTTC. This chain connects TRBV30 to TRBJ2-7; no definite D call. Germline assignment: CDR1 GTSNPN and CDR2 SVGIG (reference sequence). The CDR3 sequence is 12 residues long. V lost 1 base and J 7 bases, leaving 11 bases between the germline ends.

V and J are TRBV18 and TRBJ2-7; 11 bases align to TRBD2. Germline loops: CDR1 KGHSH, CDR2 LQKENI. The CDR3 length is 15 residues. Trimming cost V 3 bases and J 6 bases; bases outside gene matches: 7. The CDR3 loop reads CASSPNSGRAIEQYF. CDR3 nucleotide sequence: TGTGCCAGCTCACCCAATAGCGGGAGGGCCATCGAGCAGTACTTC.

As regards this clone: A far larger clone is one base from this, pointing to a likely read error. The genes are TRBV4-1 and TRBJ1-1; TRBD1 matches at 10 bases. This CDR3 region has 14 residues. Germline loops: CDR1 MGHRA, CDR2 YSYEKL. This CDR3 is CAGSRGQGNNEAFF. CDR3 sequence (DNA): TGCGCCGGCAGCCGGGGACAGGGGAACAATGAAGCTTTCTTT.

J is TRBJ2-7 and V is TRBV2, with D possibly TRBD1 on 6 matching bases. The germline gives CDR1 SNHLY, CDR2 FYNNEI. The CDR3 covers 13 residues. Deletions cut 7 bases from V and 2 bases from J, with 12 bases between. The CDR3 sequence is CASIPTGTYEQYF. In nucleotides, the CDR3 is TGTGCCAGCATTCCGACAGGAACCTACGAGCAGTACTTC.

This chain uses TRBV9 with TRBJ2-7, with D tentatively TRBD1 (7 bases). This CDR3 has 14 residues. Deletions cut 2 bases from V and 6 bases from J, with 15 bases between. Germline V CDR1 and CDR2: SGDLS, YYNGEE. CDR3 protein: CASSVSGTAGEQYF. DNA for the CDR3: TGTGCCAGCAGCGTTTCCGGGACAGCGGGCGAGCAGTACTTC. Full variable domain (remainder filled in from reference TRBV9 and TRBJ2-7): DSGVTQTPKHLITATGQRVTLRCSPRSGDLSVYWYQQSLDQGLQFLIQYYNGEERAKGNILERFSAQQFPDLHSELNLSSLELGDSALYFCASSVSGTAGEQYFGPGTRLTVT.

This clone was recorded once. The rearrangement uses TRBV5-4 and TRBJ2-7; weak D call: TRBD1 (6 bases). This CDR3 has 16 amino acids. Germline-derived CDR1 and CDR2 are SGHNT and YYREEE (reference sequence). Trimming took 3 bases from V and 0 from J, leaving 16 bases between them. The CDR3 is CASSSQQGLTSYEQYF. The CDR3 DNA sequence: TGTGCCAGCAGCTCCCAACAGGGCCTTACCTCCTACGAGCAGTACTTC.

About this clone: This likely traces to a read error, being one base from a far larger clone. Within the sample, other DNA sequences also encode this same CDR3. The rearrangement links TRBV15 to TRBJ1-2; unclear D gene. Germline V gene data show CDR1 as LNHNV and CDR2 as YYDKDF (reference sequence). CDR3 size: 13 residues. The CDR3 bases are TGCGCCACCAGCCTGAGGTTCGGATATGGCTACACCTTC. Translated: CATSLRFGYGYTF.

CDR3 nucleotide sequence: TGTGCCAGCGAATGGGGGGGCACTGAAGCTTTCTTT. Amino acid sequence: CASEWGGTEAFF. The V gene is TRBV18, the J gene TRBJ1-1; D may be TRBD1 (5 bases). V was clipped by 8 bases and J by 4 bases, with 11 bases between them. Germline lookup yields CDR1 KGHSH and CDR2 LQKENI. The CDR3 is 12 amino acids.

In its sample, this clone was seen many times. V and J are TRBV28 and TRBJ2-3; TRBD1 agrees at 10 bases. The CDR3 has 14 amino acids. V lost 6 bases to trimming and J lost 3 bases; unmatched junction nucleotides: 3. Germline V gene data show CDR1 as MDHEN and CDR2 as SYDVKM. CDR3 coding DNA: TGTGCCAGCAGGACAGGGGGCGAAACAGATACGCAGTATTTT. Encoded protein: CASRTGGETDTQYF.

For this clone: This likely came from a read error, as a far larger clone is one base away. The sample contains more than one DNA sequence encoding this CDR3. The CDR3 DNA follows: TGCGCCAGCAGCTCGGACAGGGGGAATACTGAAGCTTTCTTT. Residues: CASSSDRGNTEAFF. This sequence joins TRBV5-1 and TRBJ1-1, with 10 bases lining up with TRBD1. Unmatched junction bases numbered 4, after V lost 3 bases and J lost 5 bases. CDR3 length: 14 residues. Per germline, CDR1 SGHRS and CDR2 YFSETQ.

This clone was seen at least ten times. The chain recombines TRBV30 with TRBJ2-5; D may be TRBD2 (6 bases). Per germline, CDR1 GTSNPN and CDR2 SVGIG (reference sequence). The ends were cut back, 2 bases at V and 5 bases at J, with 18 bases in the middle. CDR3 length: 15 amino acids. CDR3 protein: CAWSTWGEVWETQYF. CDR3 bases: TGTGCCTGGAGTACCTGGGGGGAGGTCTGGGAGACCCAGTACTTC.

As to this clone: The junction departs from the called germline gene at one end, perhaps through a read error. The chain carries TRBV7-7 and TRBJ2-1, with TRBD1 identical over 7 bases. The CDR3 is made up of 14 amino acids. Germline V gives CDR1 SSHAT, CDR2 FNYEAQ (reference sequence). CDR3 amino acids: CASSLHGTENEQFF. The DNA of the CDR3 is TGTGCTAGCAGCTTACACGGGACAGAGAATGAGCAGTTCTTC.